This is a list of T cell receptor beta chains from one sample in a study of T cells in Graves' hyperthyroidism and ophthalmopathy. MiXCR, applied by TCRdb to the multiplex PCR reads, yields one record per CDR3 protein. There are roughly 570,000 distinct CDR3 sequences in the sample; approximately 15% occur only once, and under 8% lies in the top ten. The sample taken for sequencing was blood. These receptors came from a woman in her twenties or thirties with Graves' hyperthyroidism. The CDR3 runs from the conserved cysteine through the conserved F or W. The order of the fields is D gene, clone size, J gene, V gene, CDR3 DNA, CDR3 protein. D genes are given only for firm matches. Where a row states a size, it is once, few, many or the class of an expanded clone; other rows omit it.

d_call: TRBD1; clone_size: few; j_call: TRBJ2-7; v_call: TRBV30; cdr3_nt: TGTGCCTGGAGGAAGACAGGGTGGGACTCCTACGAGCAGTACTTC; cdr3_aa: CAWRKTGWDSYEQYF
d_call: .; clone_size: few; j_call: TRBJ2-7; v_call: TRBV6-1; cdr3_nt: TGTGCCAGCAGGGAGAAGGGAGGTACTACCTCCTACGAGCAGTACTTC; cdr3_aa: CASREKGGTTSYEQYF
d_call: TRBD2; clone_size: .; j_call: TRBJ2-7; v_call: TRBV13; cdr3_nt: TGTGCCAGCAGCCGCCCGACTAGCGGGAGTTACGAGCAGTACTTC; cdr3_aa: CASSRPTSGSYEQYF
d_call: .; clone_size: few; j_call: TRBJ2-1; v_call: TRBV5-1; cdr3_nt: TGCGCCAGCGGCCTAGCCAAGGGCCAAGGTTACAATGAGCAGTTCTTC; cdr3_aa: CASGLAKGQGYNEQFF
d_call: .; clone_size: .; j_call: TRBJ1-2; v_call: TRBV6-2/TRBV6-3; cdr3_nt: TGTGCCAGCAGTTACTCGAACTTGGACCACTATGGCTACACCTTC; cdr3_aa: CASSYSNLDHYGYTF
d_call: .; clone_size: many; j_call: TRBJ2-7; v_call: TRBV29-1; cdr3_nt: TGCAGCGTTGCACACACTCCGGGGGCGGGGGAGCAGTACTTC; cdr3_aa: CSVAHTPGAGEQYF
d_call: .; clone_size: many; j_call: TRBJ1-2; v_call: TRBV28; cdr3_nt: TGTGCCAGCAGCCTAACGGGATCCTATGGCTACACCTTC; cdr3_aa: CASSLTGSYGYTF
d_call: TRBD2; clone_size: once; j_call: TRBJ2-7; v_call: TRBV7-2; cdr3_nt: TGTGCCAGCAGCTTTCCCGGGACTAGCGGGAGTCAGCAGTACTTC; cdr3_aa: CASSFPGTSGSQQYF
d_call: .; clone_size: many; j_call: TRBJ1-1; v_call: TRBV20-1; cdr3_nt: TGCAGTGCTATCCCCTCTTTCAACACTGAAGCTTTCTTT; cdr3_aa: CSAIPSFNTEAFF
d_call: .; clone_size: .; j_call: TRBJ2-2; v_call: TRBV5-1; cdr3_nt: TGCGCCAGCGTTTTGAACACCGGGGAGCTGTTTTTT; cdr3_aa: CASVLNTGELFF
d_call: .; clone_size: .; j_call: TRBJ1-5; v_call: TRBV19; cdr3_nt: TGTGCCAGTAGTATTACAGTAAAACTTAGCAATCAGCCCCAGCATTTT; cdr3_aa: CASSITVKLSNQPQHF
d_call: .; clone_size: many; j_call: TRBJ2-7; v_call: TRBV7-6; cdr3_nt: TGTGCCAGCAGCCCGGAGGCAGGGACCTACGAGCAGTACTTC; cdr3_aa: CASSPEAGTYEQYF
d_call: .; clone_size: few; j_call: TRBJ1-6; v_call: TRBV18; cdr3_nt: TGTGCCAGCTCAACCCTCAATTCACCCCTCCACTTT; cdr3_aa: CASSTLNSPLHF
d_call: .; clone_size: many; j_call: TRBJ2-7; v_call: TRBV5-6; cdr3_nt: TGTGCCAGCAGCTGGTGGGGCCAGGGGAACGAGCAGTACTTC; cdr3_aa: CASSWWGQGNEQYF
d_call: TRBD2; clone_size: many; j_call: TRBJ2-5; v_call: TRBV28; cdr3_nt: TGTGCCAGCAGGTCCCAGCGGGAGACGCGAGAGACCCAGTACTTC; cdr3_aa: CASRSQRETRETQYF
d_call: .; clone_size: many; j_call: TRBJ2-1; v_call: TRBV30; cdr3_nt: TGTGCCTGGAGTGTTGGAGCTAGTTTCAATGAGCAGTTCTTC; cdr3_aa: CAWSVGASFNEQFF
d_call: TRBD1; clone_size: .; j_call: TRBJ2-1; v_call: TRBV10-3; cdr3_nt: TGTGCCATCAGTGACAGGGGGCTTTTTGGGCAGTTCTTC; cdr3_aa: CAISDRGLFGQFF